The clone carrying this TCR beta chain was observed a few times. This record comes from a study of T cell responses to AZD1222 COVID-19 vaccine. TCRdb's copy holds only in-frame clones and misses some; the assay was immunoSEQ multiplex PCR. The data show more than 85,000 clones, just over 85% seen once. The CDR3 extends over 13 amino acids. Germline V lookup: CDR1 MNHEY, CDR2 SMNVEV (reference sequence). Trimming pared 5 bases from V and 5 bases from J, leaving 12 bases between. The chain employs TRBV27 and TRBJ1-1, with D possibly being TRBD1 (5 bases). The material sequenced was peripheral blood, taken on day 0 of AZD1222 vaccination. This sequence was found in an adult in good health. The CDR3 DNA sequence: TGTGCCAGCAGTCCTCTGGGGGGGACTGAAGCTTTCTTT. This codes for CASSPLGGTEAFF.